The next 6 T cell receptor beta chains were all read from a single sample in a study of cytomegalovirus exposure and HLA in healthy donors listed by TCRdb under 2017. The library relied on the immunoSEQ multiplex PCR assay. For the multiplex PCR, a mixture combining 60 forward primers for TCR Vbeta segments and 13 reverse primers for TCR Jbeta segments was used. TCRdb limited this immuneACCESS table to in-frame rearrangements with V and J called. A share of clones is missing; checked studies link under half to unresolved V genes, and the rest is unexplained. This sample's clone table shows 75,000 to 85,000 clones. Of the sample, less than 0.65% is held by the ten largest clones. The sample was PBMCs. The source of these receptors is a man aged 50-60 years in good health and CMV-seronegative.

The chain recombines TRBV28 with TRBJ1-2; 8 bases align to TRBD1. CDR3 length: 16 amino acids. Germline trimming cut 3 bases from V and 3 bases from J; bases unmatched to any gene: 9. Germline loops: CDR1 MDHEN, CDR2 SYDVKM. CDR3: CASSFSGQGGYYGYTF. The CDR3 DNA reads as TGTGCCAGCAGTTTTAGCGGACAGGGAGGGTACTATGGCTACACCTTC.

The J gene is TRBJ2-7, the V gene TRBV11-2; D remains ambiguous. From germline, CDR1 is SGHAT and CDR2 FQNNGV. The CDR3 has 12 amino acids. The V gene lost 4 bases and the J gene lost 2 bases, with 6 bases spanning the gap. CDR3 nucleotides: TGTGCCAGCAGCTCCCTAACCTACGAGCAGTACTTC. It specifies CASSSLTYEQYF.

J is TRBJ1-1 and V is TRBV6-1; 7 bases align to TRBD1. The germline V gene encodes CDR1 MNHNS and CDR2 SASEGT. Trimming removed 4 bases from V and 3 bases from J; junction bases left unmatched: 2. The CDR3 loop spans 13 amino acids. The CDR3 DNA reads TGTGCCAGCAGTGTTCAGGGGGACACTGAAGCTTTCTTT. Amino acids: CASSVQGDTEAFF.

This chain connects TRBV11-3 to TRBJ1-6, with D perhaps matching TRBD1 (6 bases). Trimming removed 5 bases from V and 7 bases from J, with 15 bases in between. Germline V gene data show CDR1 as SGHNT and CDR2 as YENEEA. The CDR3 consists of 15 residues. This CDR3 is CASSPSGTSNSPLHF. CDR3 DNA sequence: TGTGCCAGCAGCCCTTCCGGGACATCCAATTCACCCCTCCACTTT. The complete variable domain, with remaining parts taken from reference TRBV11-3 and TRBJ1-6, reads EAGVVQSPRYKIIEKKQPVAFWCNPISGHNTLYWYLQNLGQGPELLIRYENEEAVDDSQLPKDRFSAERLKGVDSTLKIQPAELGDSAVYLCASSPSGTSNSPLHFGNGTRLTVT.

The V gene is TRBV7-6, the J gene TRBJ2-2, with TRBD2 matching 8 bases. Germline trimming cut 7 bases from V and 7 bases from J; bases unmatched to any gene: 11. The CDR3 totals 15 residues. Looked up from germline, CDR1 is SGHVS and CDR2 is FNYEAQ. CDR3: CASTRGGLEGGELFF. Here the CDR3 DNA reads TGTGCCAGCACCCGGGGGGGCCTTGAGGGCGGGGAGCTGTTTTTT.

V usage is TRBV28 and J usage is TRBJ1-2; tentatively, D is TRBD1 (5 bases). In germline, CDR1 is MDHEN, CDR2 SYDVKM. The CDR3 loop spans 19 amino acids. V was clipped by 7 bases and J by 2 bases, with 29 bases between them. CDR3 DNA sequence: TGTGCCAGCATCTCCTACGGGGAAACCCGGGGGGAGGTGAACTATGGCTACACCTTC. Translation gives CASISYGETRGEVNYGYTF.